A selection of T cell receptor beta chains follows, all from one sample in a study of T-cell reconstitution after alpha-beta-depleted transplantation in children. Using its own MiXCR run on the PCR reads, TCRdb lists one record per CDR3 protein. This sample has about 310,000 distinct CDR3 sequences; more than 20% occur once, and the top ten carry approximately 9.9%. Sequences were derived from PBMCs, mostly from graft donor cells, sampled 180 days after TCRalphabeta/CD19-depleted stem cell transplant. The receptors here all came from a male patient aged 10 to 17 who had a stem cell transplant for acute lymphoblastic leukemia, so the T cells may come from the graft donor. Both conserved end residues are part of each CDR3. Fields, in order: V gene, D gene, clone size, J gene, CDR3 protein, CDR3 DNA. A D gene is named only where the DNA matches it firmly. Where a row states a size, it is once, few, many or the class of an expanded clone; other rows omit it.

TRBV5-1,TRBD2,.,TRBJ2-5,CASSTVSLGGETQYF,TGCGCCAGCAGCACTGTCTCATTGGGAGGGGAGACCCAGTACTTC
TRBV5-6,TRBD2,few,TRBJ2-1,CASSLLPSGSYEQFF,TGTGCCAGCAGCTTGTTGCCTAGCGGGAGCTATGAGCAGTTCTTC
TRBV7-2,TRBD2,few,TRBJ2-7,CASSPHERGSPYEQYF,TGTGCCAGCAGCCCTCATGAGCGGGGGTCCCCTTACGAGCAGTACTTC
TRBV9,.,many,TRBJ2-3,CASSLDLTDTQYF,TGTGCCAGCAGCCTTGACCTCACAGATACGCAGTATTTT
TRBV27,TRBD1,.,TRBJ1-3,CASSPMTGYGNTIYF,TGTGCCAGCAGTCCCATGACAGGGTACGGAAACACCATATATTTT
TRBV25-1,.,.,TRBJ2-7,CASSELAGSVSYEQYF,TGTGCCAGCAGTGAATTGGCGGGGTCGGTCTCCTACGAGCAGTACTTC
TRBV18,.,few,TRBJ1-5,CASSPWQALNQPQHF,TGTGCCAGCTCACCTTGGCAGGCCCTCAATCAGCCCCAGCATTTT
TRBV5-1,.,few,TRBJ1-2,CASSSATNYGYTF,TGCGCCAGCAGCAGTGCGACTAACTATGGCTACACCTTC
TRBV2,TRBD2,few,TRBJ2-5,CARGHSGRASETQYF,TGTGCCAGGGGGCATAGCGGGAGGGCCTCAGAGACCCAGTACTTC
TRBV20-1,TRBD2,.,TRBJ2-1,CSAITGTSGRNEQFF,TGCAGTGCTATCACCGGGACTAGCGGGAGGAATGAGCAGTTCTTC
TRBV6-5,TRBD1,.,TRBJ2-7,CASSYTGQGVDEQYF,TGTGCCAGCAGTTACACGGGACAGGGTGTCGACGAGCAGTACTTC
TRBV5-1,.,.,TRBJ1-1,CASRGGHTEAFF,TGCGCCTCCAGGGGCGGGCACACTGAAGCTTTCTTT
TRBV6-1,TRBD1,few,TRBJ2-7,CASRRQGYSYEQYF,TGTGCCAGCAGAAGACAGGGCTACTCCTACGAGCAGTACTTC
TRBV7-3,TRBD1,many,TRBJ2-1,CASSLTGGSYNEQFF,TGTGCCAGCAGTCTAACAGGGGGGTCCTACAATGAGCAGTTCTTC
TRBV7-9,.,.,TRBJ2-3,CASNRGGPSTDTQYF,TGTGCCAGCAACAGGGGAGGGCCTAGCACAGATACGCAGTATTTT
TRBV20-1,TRBD2,.,TRBJ2-7,CSASGSGAPIYEQYF,TGCAGTGCTAGCGGGAGCGGGGCGCCCATTTACGAGCAGTACTTC
TRBV27,TRBD2,few,TRBJ2-1,CASSLWTSGSNEQFF,TGTGCCAGCAGTCTTTGGACTAGCGGGTCCAATGAGCAGTTCTTC
TRBV7-9,TRBD2,.,TRBJ2-2,CASSLWQSSGTGELFF,TGTGCCAGCAGCTTATGGCAGTCTAGCGGGACCGGGGAGCTGTTTTTT
TRBV5-6,.,.,TRBJ1-2,CASSPGPYDYGYTF,TGTGCCAGCAGCCCGGGTCCCTACGACTATGGCTACACCTTC
TRBV19,.,few,TRBJ1-5,CASSISGGGQPQHF,TGTGCCAGTAGTATTTCGGGGGGGGGACAGCCCCAGCATTTT
TRBV20-1,TRBD1,.,TRBJ2-7,CSAGQAYEQYF,TGCAGTGCCGGACAGGCCTACGAGCAGTACTTC
TRBV11-1,TRBD2,.,TRBJ2-3,CASSFRTSGRADTQYF,TGTGCCAGCAGCTTCCGGACTAGCGGGAGGGCAGATACGCAGTATTTT
TRBV4-2,.,few,TRBJ2-1,CASSQDILDSYNEQFF,TGTGCCAGCAGCCAGGATATACTCGACTCCTACAATGAGCAGTTCTTC
TRBV5-1,.,few,TRBJ2-1,CASSLRITYNEQFF,TGCGCCAGCAGCTTACGGATTACCTACAATGAGCAGTTCTTC
TRBV7-6,TRBD1,few,TRBJ1-4,CASSLVGQGYEKLFF,TGTGCCAGCAGCTTAGTTGGACAGGGCTATGAAAAACTGTTTTTT
TRBV11-3,TRBD1,few,TRBJ2-1,CASSRRTGGVYNEQFF,TGTGCCAGCAGCCGCCGGACAGGCGGTGTCTACAATGAGCAGTTCTTC
TRBV2,.,once,TRBJ1-1,CASRTQGATEAFF,TGTGCCAGCAGGACACAGGGTGCCACTGAAGCTTTCTTT
TRBV5-1,.,few,TRBJ2-5,CASSLVVQETQYF,TGCGCCAGCAGCTTGGTAGTACAAGAGACCCAGTACTTC
TRBV5-1,.,.,TRBJ1-1,CASSFGSYSEAFF,TGCGCCAGCAGCTTTGGGAGTTATAGTGAAGCTTTCTTT
TRBV4-2,.,.,TRBJ1-3,CASSQVTTGTGNTIYF,TGTGCCAGCAGCCAAGTAACCACAGGAACTGGAAACACCATATATTTT
TRBV20-1,TRBD1,.,TRBJ2-7,CSARYRGLRF,TGCAGTGCTAGGTACAGGGGGCTTCGCTTC
TRBV5-1,TRBD1,few,TRBJ2-3,CASSFPDRVSTDTQYF,TGCGCCAGCAGCTTCCCCGACAGGGTCAGCACAGATACGCAGTATTTT
TRBV7-6,.,.,TRBJ2-5,CASSLGTRLFLETQYF,TGTGCCAGCAGCCTCGGGACTCGTCTATTTTTGGAGACCCAGTACTTC
TRBV6-2/TRBV6-3,.,few,TRBJ2-3,CASSYNVIGTDTQYF,TGTGCCAGCAGTTACAACGTAATCGGGACAGATACGCAGTATTTT
TRBV7-9,TRBD1,.,TRBJ2-7,CASSFKDRRSYEQYF,TGTGCCAGCAGCTTCAAGGACAGGCGCTCCTACGAGCAGTACTTC
TRBV19,.,.,TRBJ1-1,CASSPQPGKRMNTEAFF,TGTGCCAGTAGTCCCCAACCAGGGAAAAGAATGAACACTGAAGCTTTCTTT
TRBV3-1,.,.,TRBJ1-4,CASSPRDGTTNEKLFF,TGTGCCAGCAGCCCGAGAGACGGCACAACTAATGAAAAACTGTTTTTT
TRBV6-5,.,.,TRBJ2-5,CASSYGPLEGQFGETQYF,TGTGCCAGCAGTTACGGGCCCTTAGAGGGTCAGTTCGGAGAGACCCAGTACTTC
TRBV7-2,.,.,TRBJ1-1,CASSLDPTTVEAFF,TGTGCCAGCAGCTTAGACCCTACGACAGTTGAAGCTTTCTTT
TRBV12-3/TRBV12-4,.,.,TRBJ1-1,CASSLALRSLGTEALF,TGTGCCAGCAGTTTAGCGCTCAGGTCCTTGGGGACTGAAGCTCTCTTT
TRBV6-1,.,.,TRBJ2-7,CASSARHPRGEQYF,TGTGCCAGCAGTGCTCGGCACCCTCGGGGTGAGCAGTACTTC
TRBV25-1,TRBD1,few,TRBJ1-5,CASSEWTGSNQPQHF,TGTGCCAGCAGTGAATGGACAGGGAGCAATCAGCCCCAGCATTTT
TRBV7-8,.,few,TRBJ2-7,CASSLGIVTAIYEQYF,TGTGCCAGCAGCTTAGGGATTGTGACAGCTATTTACGAGCAGTACTTC
TRBV5-5,TRBD2,few,TRBJ2-7,CASSLWLAGVEQYF,TGTGCCAGCAGCTTGTGGCTAGCGGGAGTTGAGCAGTACTTC
TRBV6-1,.,.,TRBJ2-7,CATRRFLGPTYEQYF,TGTGCCACCAGGCGCTTCTTAGGCCCTACCTACGAGCAGTACTTC
TRBV13,TRBD2,few,TRBJ2-5,CASSQRGLGSETQYF,TGTGCCAGCAGCCAGCGGGGACTAGGTTCGGAGACCCAGTACTTC
TRBV28,TRBD1,few,TRBJ2-1,CASRTSDRGNEQFF,TGTGCCAGCAGAACGTCGGACAGGGGCAATGAGCAGTTCTTC
TRBV6-5,.,.,TRBJ1-5,CASSYSWGISQPQHF,TGTGCCAGCAGTTACTCGTGGGGCATATCTCAGCCCCAGCATTTT
TRBV28,.,few,TRBJ2-1,CASSLPQITKRQGAGSYNEQFF,TGTGCCAGCAGTTTGCCCCAAATCACAAAACGGCAGGGCGCGGGCTCCTACAATGAGCAGTTCTTC
TRBV12-3/TRBV12-4,.,.,TRBJ1-3,CASSLRWRASGPGNTIYF,TGTGCCAGCAGTTTAAGGTGGAGGGCCAGCGGACCTGGAAACACCATATATTTT
TRBV12-3/TRBV12-4,.,.,TRBJ2-2,CASSPSRKRELFF,TGTGCCAGCAGTCCTAGCCGGAAACGGGAGCTGTTTTTT
TRBV20-1,TRBD2,few,TRBJ2-3,CSAIAGTFTDTQYF,TGCAGTGCAATAGCGGGAACCTTCACAGATACGCAGTATTTT
TRBV20-1,.,few,TRBJ1-5,CSARDRVSEPQHF,TGCAGTGCTAGAGATAGGGTATCGGAGCCCCAGCATTTT
TRBV6-5,TRBD1,.,TRBJ1-4,CASSYGDSNEKLFF,TGTGCCAGCAGTTACGGGGACAGTAATGAAAAACTGTTTTTT